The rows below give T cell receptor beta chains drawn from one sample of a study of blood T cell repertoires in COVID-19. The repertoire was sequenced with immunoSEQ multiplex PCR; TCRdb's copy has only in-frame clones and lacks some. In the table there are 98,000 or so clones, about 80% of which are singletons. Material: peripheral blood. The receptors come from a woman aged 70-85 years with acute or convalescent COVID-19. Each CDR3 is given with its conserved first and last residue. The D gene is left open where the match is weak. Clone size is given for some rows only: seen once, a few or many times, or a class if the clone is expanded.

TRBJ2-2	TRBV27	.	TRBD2	TGTGCCAGCAGTCGCGGGGGAAGCACCGGGGAGCTGTTTTTT	CASSRGGSTGELFF
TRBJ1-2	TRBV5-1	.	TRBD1	TGCGCCAGCAGCTCGACAGGGAGCAGGGATGGCTACACCTTC	CASSSTGSRDGYTF
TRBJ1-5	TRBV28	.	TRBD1	TGTGCCAGCAGCCCAGGGGGCCCCAATCAGCCCCAGCATTTT	CASSPGGPNQPQHF
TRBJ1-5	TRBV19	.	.	TGTGCCAGTAGTGCCAGGACAGCCCGTAGCAATCAGCCCCAGCATTTT	CASSARTARSNQPQHF
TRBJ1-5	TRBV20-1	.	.	TGCAGTGCTAGTGGTGGCACTAGCAATCAGCCCCAGCATTTT	CSASGGTSNQPQHF
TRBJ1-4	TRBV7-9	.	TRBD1	TGTGCCAGCAGCTTAGCTCCGGGACAGGCAAGTGAAAAACTGTTTTTT	CASSLAPGQASEKLFF
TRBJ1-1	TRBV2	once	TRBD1	TGTGCCAGCAGTCAACGCGGGACAGGGGCCACTGAAGCTTTCTTT	CASSQRGTGATEAFF
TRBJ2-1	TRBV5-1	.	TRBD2	TGCGCCAGCAGCCGGGGACTAGCGGGTGGGTACAATGAGCAGTTCTTC	CASSRGLAGGYNEQFF
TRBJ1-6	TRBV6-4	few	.	TGTGCCAGCAGTGAGGATAGCACGAATTCACCCCTCCACTTT	CASSEDSTNSPLHF
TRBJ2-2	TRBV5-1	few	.	TGCGCCAGCAGCTTCCCCGGCACCGGGGAGCTGTTTTTT	CASSFPGTGELFF
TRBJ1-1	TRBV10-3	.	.	TGTGCCATCAGTGAGTCCGAGACCCAGGGTACTGAAGCTTTCTTT	CAISESETQGTEAFF
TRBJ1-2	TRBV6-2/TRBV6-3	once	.	TGTGCCAGCAGTTACGACAGCAACTATGGCTACACCTTC	CASSYDSNYGYTF
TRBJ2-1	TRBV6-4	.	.	TGTGCCAGCAGTGAGGGCGCGAGATACAATGAGCAGTTCTTC	CASSEGARYNEQFF
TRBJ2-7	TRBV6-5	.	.	TGTGCCAGCAGTCTATTCGGGGCCTACGAGCAGTACTTC	CASSLFGAYEQYF
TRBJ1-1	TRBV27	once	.	TGTGCCAGCAGTTCCTACCGGGGACAAAACACTGAAGCTTTCTTT	CASSSYRGQNTEAFF
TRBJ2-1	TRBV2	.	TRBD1	TGTGCCAGCACTGAAGGACAGGGGGCAACGCATGAGCAGTTCTTC	CASTEGQGATHEQFF
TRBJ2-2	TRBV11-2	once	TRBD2	TGTGCCAGCAGCTTAGGACTAGCGGGATACACCGGGGAGCTGTTTTTT	CASSLGLAGYTGELFF
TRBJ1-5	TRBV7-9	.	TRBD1	TGTGCCAGCAGCACCGACAGGGCTTATCAGCCCCAGCATTTT	CASSTDRAYQPQHF
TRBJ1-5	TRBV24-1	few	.	TGTGCCACGAGTGACGTTTATAGCAATCAGCCCCAGCATTTT	CATSDVYSNQPQHF
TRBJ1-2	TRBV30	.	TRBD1	TGTGCCGCGACCAGGGGGCGCGGTGGCTACACCTTC	CAATRGRGGYTF
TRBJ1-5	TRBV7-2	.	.	TGTGCCAGCAGCGTAGACGGGAGCAATCAGCCCCAGCATTTT	CASSVDGSNQPQHF
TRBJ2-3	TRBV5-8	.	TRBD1	TGTGCCAGCAGCTTAAGGGGGCGCCAGCGCACAGATACGCAGTATTTT	CASSLRGRQRTDTQYF
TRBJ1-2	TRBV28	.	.	TGTGCCAGCGCGGGTCGCCCCCCTTATGGCTACACCTTC	CASAGRPPYGYTF
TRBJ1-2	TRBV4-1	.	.	TGCGCCAGCAGCCCAATGGACGGGAATAACTATGGCTACACCTTC	CASSPMDGNNYGYTF
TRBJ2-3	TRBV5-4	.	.	TGTGCCAGCAGGTCGGAGGTGGTGCCAGATACGCAGTATTTT	CASRSEVVPDTQYF
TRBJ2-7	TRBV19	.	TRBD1	TGTGCCAGTAGCGGAGCTCCGGGACAGGGGAAAGGGCTCTCCTACGAGCAGTACTTC	CASSGAPGQGKGLSYEQYF
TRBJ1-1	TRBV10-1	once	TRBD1	TGCGCCAGCCTAGGGACACCTCCCCCCCGGGGACAGGGGGTCACTGAAGCTTTCTTT	CASLGTPPPRGQGVTEAFF
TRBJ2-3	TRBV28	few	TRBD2	TGTGCCAGCAGTCCTGGGGGGGGAAGCACAGATACGCAGTATTTT	CASSPGGGSTDTQYF
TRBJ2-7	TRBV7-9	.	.	TGTGCCAGCAGCTTAGACAAGGCGGGCGAGCAGTACTTC	CASSLDKAGEQYF
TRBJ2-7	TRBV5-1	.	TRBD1	TGCGCCAGCAGCAACTCACCCGGGACAGGGGCCTACGAGCAGTACTTC	CASSNSPGTGAYEQYF
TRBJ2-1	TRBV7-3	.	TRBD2	TGTGCCAGCAGCCCCCCCCGGGGGGTACTGTTCTTC	CASSPPRGVLFF
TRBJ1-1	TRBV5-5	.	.	TGTGCCAGCATCTCCGGGACTCGGGCGGGGAACACTGAAGCTTTCTTT	CASISGTRAGNTEAFF
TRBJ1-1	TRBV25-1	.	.	TGTGCCAGCATTGGAAACTATGGGAACACTGAAGCTTTCTTT	CASIGNYGNTEAFF
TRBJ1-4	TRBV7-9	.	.	TGTGCCAGCAGCCCCAGGGGTGAAAAACTGTTTTTT	CASSPRGEKLFF
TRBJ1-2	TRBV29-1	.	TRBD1	TGCAGCGTTTCCCCCTCAGGGACAGGGGGAATTAACTATGGCTACACCTTC	CSVSPSGTGGINYGYTF
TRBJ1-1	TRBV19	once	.	TGTGCCAGTAGTTCAAAGACAGCGGGGGGCACTGAAGCTTTCTTT	CASSSKTAGGTEAFF
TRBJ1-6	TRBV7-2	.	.	TGTGCCAGCAGCTCTAGGTCTCTCAATTCACCCCTCCACTTT	CASSSRSLNSPLHF
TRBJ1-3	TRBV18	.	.	TGTGCCAGCTCTACAGGAAACACCATATATTTT	CASSTGNTIYF
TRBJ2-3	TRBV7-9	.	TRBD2	TGTGCCAGCAGTCGGGGGGGCACAGATACGCAGTATTTT	CASSRGGTDTQYF
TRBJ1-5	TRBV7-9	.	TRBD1	TGTGCCAGCAGCTTAGGGACAGGGGGCCTTAATCAGCCCCAGCATTTT	CASSLGTGGLNQPQHF
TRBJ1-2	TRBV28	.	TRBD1	TGTGCCAGCACCAACAGGGGTTGGGGTAACTATGGCTACACCTTC	CASTNRGWGNYGYTF
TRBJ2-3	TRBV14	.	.	TGTGCCAGCAGCCAACTCCCCCTCACAGATACGCAGTATTTT	CASSQLPLTDTQYF
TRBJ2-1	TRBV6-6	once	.	TGTGCCAGCAGTTACTGGGGCGGTTCATACAATGAGCAGTTCTTC	CASSYWGGSYNEQFF
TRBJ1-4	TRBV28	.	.	TGTGCCAGCAGTTTAGTGCAGAATGAAAAACTGTTTTTT	CASSLVQNEKLFF
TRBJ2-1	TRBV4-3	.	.	TGCGCCAGCAGCCAAGAGGATAACAGTTTCAATGAGCAGTTCTTC	CASSQEDNSFNEQFF
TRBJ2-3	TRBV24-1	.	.	TGTGCCACCAGTGACCGGGTTAGGGATACGCAGTATTTT	CATSDRVRDTQYF
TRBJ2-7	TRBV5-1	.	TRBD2	TGCGCCAGCAGCTTGGCGCTAGCGGGGGACTCCTACGAGCAGTACTTC	CASSLALAGDSYEQYF
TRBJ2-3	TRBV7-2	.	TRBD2	TGTGCCAGCAGCTTAGGACTAGCGGGGGGAGATACGCAGTATTTT	CASSLGLAGGDTQYF
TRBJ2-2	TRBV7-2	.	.	TGTGCCAGCAGCCCGGGACTCGCCGAGACCGGGGAGCTGTTTTTT	CASSPGLAETGELFF
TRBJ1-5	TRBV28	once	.	TGTGCCAGCAGTTTATGGGGGGGTTCCAGCAATCAGCCCCAGCATTTT	CASSLWGGSSNQPQHF